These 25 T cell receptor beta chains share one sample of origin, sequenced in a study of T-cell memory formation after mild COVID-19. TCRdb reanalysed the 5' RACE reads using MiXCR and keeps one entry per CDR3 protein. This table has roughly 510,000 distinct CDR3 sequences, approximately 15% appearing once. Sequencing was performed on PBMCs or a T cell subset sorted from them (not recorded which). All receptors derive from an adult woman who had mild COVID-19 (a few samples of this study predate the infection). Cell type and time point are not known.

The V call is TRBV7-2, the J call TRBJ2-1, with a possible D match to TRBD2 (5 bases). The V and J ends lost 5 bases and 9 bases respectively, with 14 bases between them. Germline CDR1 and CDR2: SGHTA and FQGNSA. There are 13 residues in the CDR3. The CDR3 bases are TGTGCCAGCAGCCGCGGGCAGTGGGGTGAGCAGTTCTTC. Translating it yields CASSRGQWGEQFF.

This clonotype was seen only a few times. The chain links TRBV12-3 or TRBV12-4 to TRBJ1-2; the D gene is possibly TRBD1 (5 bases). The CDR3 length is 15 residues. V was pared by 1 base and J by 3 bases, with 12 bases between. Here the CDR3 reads CASSLGTGRDYGYTF. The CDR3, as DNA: TGTGCCAGCAGTTTAGGAACGGGGCGAGACTATGGCTACACCTTC.

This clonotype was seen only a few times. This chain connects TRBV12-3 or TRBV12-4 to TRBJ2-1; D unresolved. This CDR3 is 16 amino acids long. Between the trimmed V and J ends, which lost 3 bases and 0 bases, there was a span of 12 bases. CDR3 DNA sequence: TGTGCCAGCAGTTTTAGTGCAGCGAGCTCCTACAATGAGCAGTTCTTC. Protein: CASSFSAASSYNEQFF.

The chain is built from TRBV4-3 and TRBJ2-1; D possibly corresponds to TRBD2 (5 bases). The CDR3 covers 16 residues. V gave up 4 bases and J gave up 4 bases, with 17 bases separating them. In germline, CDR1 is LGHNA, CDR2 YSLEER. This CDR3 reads CASSPRKSGQYNEQFF. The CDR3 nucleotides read TGCGCCAGCAGCCCCCGCAAGAGCGGTCAATACAATGAGCAGTTCTTC.

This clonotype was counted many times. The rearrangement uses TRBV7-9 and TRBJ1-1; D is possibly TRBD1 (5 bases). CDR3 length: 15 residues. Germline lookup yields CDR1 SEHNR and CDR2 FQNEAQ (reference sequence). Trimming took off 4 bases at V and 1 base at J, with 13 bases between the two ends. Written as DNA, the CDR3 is TGTGCCAGCAGCTACCGACAGCAGACGAACACTGAAGCTTTCTTT. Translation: CASSYRQQTNTEAFF.

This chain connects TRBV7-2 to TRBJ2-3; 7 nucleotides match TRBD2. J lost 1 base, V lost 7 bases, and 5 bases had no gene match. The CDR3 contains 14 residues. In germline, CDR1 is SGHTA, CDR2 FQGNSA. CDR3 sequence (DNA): TGTGCCAGCAATCGCCGGGAGGGCACAGATACGCAGTATTTT. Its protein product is CASNRREGTDTQYF.

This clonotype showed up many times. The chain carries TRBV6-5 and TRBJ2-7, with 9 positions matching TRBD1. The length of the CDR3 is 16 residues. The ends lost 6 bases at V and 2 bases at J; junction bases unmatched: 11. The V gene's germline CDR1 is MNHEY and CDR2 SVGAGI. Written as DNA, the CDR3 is TGTGCCAGCAGGCCGGGACAGGGATGGGTCGCCTACGAGCAGTACTTC. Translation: CASRPGQGWVAYEQYF.

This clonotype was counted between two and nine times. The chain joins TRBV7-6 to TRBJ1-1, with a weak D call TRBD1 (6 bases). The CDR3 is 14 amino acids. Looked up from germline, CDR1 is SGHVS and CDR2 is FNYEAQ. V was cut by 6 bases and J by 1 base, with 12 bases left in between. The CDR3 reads CASRQGPGNTEAFF. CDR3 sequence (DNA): TGTGCCAGCAGACAGGGTCCTGGGAACACTGAAGCTTTCTTT.

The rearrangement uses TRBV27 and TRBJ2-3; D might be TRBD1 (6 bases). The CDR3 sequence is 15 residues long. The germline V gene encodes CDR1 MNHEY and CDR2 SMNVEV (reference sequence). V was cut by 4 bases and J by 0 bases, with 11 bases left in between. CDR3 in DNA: TGTGCCAGCAGTTCAACAGGGTTCAGCACAGATACGCAGTATTTT. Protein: CASSSTGFSTDTQYF.

The CDR3 sequence is CASSQDRISTDTQYF. CDR3 bases: TGTGCCAGCAGCCAAGATAGAATAAGCACAGATACGCAGTATTTT. This sequence joins TRBV4-2 and TRBJ2-3; unclear D gene. The CDR3 runs to 15 residues. With 0 bases removed from V and 0 bases from J, the gap between germline ends came to 7 bases. The V gene's germline CDR1 is LGHNA and CDR2 YNFKEQ.

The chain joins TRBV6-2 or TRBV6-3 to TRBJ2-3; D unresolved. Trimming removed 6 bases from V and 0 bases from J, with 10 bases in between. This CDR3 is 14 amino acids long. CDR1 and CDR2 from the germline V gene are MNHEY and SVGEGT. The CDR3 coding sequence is TGTGCCAGCAGCAAACAGTGGAGCACAGATACGCAGTATTTT. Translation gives CASSKQWSTDTQYF.

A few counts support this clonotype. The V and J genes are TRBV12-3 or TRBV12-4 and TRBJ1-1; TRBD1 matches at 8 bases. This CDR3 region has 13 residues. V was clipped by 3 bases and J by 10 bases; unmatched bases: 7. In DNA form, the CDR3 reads TGTGCCAGCAGTTTCGGACAGGGACAGGTAGCTTTCTTT. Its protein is CASSFGQGQVAFF.

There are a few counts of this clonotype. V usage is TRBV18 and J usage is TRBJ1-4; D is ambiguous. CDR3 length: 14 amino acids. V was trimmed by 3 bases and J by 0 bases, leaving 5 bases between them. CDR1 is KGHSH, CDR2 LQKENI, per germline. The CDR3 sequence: CASSPTATNEKLFF. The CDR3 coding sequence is TGTGCCAGCTCACCCACCGCAACTAATGAAAAACTGTTTTTT. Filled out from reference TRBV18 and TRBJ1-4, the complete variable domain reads NAGVMQNPRHLVRRRGQEARLRCSPMKGHSHVYWYRQLPEEGLKFMVYLQKENIIDESGMPKERFSAEFPKEGPSILRIQQVVRGDSAAYFCASSPTATNEKLFFGSGTQLSVL.

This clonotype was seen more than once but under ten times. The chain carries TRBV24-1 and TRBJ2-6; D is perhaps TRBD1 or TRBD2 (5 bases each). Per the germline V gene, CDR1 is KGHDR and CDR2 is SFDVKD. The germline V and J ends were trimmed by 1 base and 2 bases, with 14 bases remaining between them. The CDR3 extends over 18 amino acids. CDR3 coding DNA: TGTGCCACCAGTGATTTCGGGGAAGGGGATCCTGGGGCCAACGTCCTGACTTTC. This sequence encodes CATSDFGEGDPGANVLTF.

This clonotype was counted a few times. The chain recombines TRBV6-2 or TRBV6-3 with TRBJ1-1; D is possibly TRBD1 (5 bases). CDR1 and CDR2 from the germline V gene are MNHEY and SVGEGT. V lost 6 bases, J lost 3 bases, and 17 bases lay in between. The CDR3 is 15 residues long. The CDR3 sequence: CASSRAREGYTEAFF. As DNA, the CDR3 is TGTGCCAGCAGCCGGGCCAGGGAGGGGTACACTGAAGCTTTCTTT.

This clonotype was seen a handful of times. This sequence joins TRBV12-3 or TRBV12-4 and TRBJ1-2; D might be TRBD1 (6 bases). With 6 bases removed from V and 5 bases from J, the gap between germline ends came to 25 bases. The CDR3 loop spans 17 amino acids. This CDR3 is CASSPRQAFIPPYGYTF. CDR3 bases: TGTGCCAGCAGCCCTAGACAGGCTTTTATACCGCCATATGGCTACACCTTC.

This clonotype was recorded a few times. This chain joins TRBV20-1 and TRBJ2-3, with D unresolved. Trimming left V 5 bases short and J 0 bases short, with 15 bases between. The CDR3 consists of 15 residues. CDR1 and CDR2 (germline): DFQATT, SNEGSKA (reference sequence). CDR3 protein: CSALKGVMSTDTQYF. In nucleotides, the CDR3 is TGCAGTGCTCTGAAGGGCGTCATGAGCACAGATACGCAGTATTTT.

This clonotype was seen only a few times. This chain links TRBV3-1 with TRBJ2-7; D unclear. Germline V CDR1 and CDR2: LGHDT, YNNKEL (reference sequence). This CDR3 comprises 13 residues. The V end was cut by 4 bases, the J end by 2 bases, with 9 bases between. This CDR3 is CASSPQATYEQYF. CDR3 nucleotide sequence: TGTGCCAGCAGCCCACAAGCTACCTACGAGCAGTACTTC.

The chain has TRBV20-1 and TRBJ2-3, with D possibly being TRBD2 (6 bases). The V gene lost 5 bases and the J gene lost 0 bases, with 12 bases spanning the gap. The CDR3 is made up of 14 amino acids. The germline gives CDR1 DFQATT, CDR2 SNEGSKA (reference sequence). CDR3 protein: CSAAIADSTDTQYF. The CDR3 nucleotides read TGCAGTGCTGCAATAGCGGATAGCACAGATACGCAGTATTTT.

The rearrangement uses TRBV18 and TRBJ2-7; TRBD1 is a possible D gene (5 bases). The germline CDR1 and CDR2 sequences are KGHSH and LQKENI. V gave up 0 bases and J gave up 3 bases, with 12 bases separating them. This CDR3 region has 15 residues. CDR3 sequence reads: CASSPPKDIHYEQYF. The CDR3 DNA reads TGTGCCAGCTCACCACCGAAGGACATTCACTACGAGCAGTACTTC.

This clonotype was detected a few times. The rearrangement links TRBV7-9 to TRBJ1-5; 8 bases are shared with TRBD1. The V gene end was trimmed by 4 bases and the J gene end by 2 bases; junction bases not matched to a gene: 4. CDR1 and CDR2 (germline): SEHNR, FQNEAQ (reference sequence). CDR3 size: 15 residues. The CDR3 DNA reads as TGTGCCAGCAGCTCAACGACAGGGGGCAATCAGCCCCAGCATTTT. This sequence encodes CASSSTTGGNQPQHF.

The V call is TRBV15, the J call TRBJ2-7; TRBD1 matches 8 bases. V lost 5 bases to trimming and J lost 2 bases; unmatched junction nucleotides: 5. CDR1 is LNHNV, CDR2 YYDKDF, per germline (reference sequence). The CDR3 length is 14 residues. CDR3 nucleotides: TGTGCCACCAGCGTCGGACAGGGCCCCTACGAGCAGTACTTC. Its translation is CATSVGQGPYEQYF.

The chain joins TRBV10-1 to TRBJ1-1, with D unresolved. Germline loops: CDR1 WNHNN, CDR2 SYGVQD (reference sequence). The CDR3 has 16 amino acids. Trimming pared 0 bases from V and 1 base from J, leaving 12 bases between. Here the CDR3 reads CASSESVPGPNTEAFF. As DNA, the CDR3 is TGCGCCAGCAGTGAGTCGGTTCCGGGCCCGAACACTGAAGCTTTCTTT.

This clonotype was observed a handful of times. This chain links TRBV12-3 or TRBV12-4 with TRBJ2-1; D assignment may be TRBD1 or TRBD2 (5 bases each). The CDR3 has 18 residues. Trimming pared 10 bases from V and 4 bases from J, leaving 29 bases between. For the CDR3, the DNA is TGTGCCACTACCAAAAACCGACAGACTACTGAGACATACAATGAGCAGTTCTTC. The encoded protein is CATTKNRQTTETYNEQFF.

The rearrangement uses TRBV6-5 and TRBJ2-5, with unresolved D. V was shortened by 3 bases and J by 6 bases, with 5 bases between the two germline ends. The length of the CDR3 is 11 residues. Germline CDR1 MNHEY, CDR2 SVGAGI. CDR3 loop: CASSYAQTQYF. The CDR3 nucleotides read TGTGCCAGCAGTTATGCTCAGACCCAGTACTTC.